This T cell receptor beta chain was sequenced in a study of sequential checkpoint blockade in melanoma (dated by TCRdb to the late 2010s). At the level of the whole study: In a 1:1 randomization, patients received either first-line nivolumab then ipilimumab (arm A) or ipilimumab then nivolumab (arm B). Both trial sequences were followed by maintenance nivolumab.

A note on this clone: There is no known antigen for this receptor. Base qualities were left out, and no much larger clone turns up one base away.

Results the study describes overall, beyond this receptor: Validation of the response-prediction model combining TCR metrics and mutation burden is needed in larger, independent patient cohorts.

The CDR3 starts with the cysteine, ends with the phenylalanine, and has 17 residues. Here the CDR3 DNA is all that survives: 51 bases in frame from base 1. The V end loses 5 bases and the J end loses 4 bases, and a stretch of 21 bases separates them. CDR1 and CDR2 (SEHNR, FQNEAQ) derive from the germline V gene (reference sequence). This specimen's treatment or condition label, interpreted: randomized to nivolumab then ipilimumab (arm A) or the reverse (arm B). None of the patients in the trial had previously been given DNA-damaging chemotherapy. A FACS Aria II flow cytometer was used to sort live CD3+CD8+ cells that were negative for CD19 and CD56 from thawed PBMCs. Samples came from patients with melanoma in CheckMate 064, a randomized, open-label phase II trial of sequential checkpoint blockade. Peripheral blood mononuclear cells were collected by leukapheresis, purified with Ficoll-Paque, and frozen in human serum with about 9.6% DMSO. Right after sorting, the blood CD3+CD8+ cells were verified to be >98% pure, and DNA extraction followed.

TCRbeta CDR3 regions were immunosequenced from genomic DNA with the immunoSEQ Assay. Prior to high-throughput sequencing, genomic DNA was amplified by bias-controlled multiplex PCR. In the authors' own workflow: To quantify the absolute abundance of each unique TCRbeta CDR3 region, the sequences were collapsed and filtered. Clonality, defined as 1 minus Pielou's evenness, was calculated using only productive rearrangements. A previously published method was used to identify clones with significantly greater frequencies in on-treatment samples than in baseline samples. Held by TCRdb, this immuneACCESS table contains in-frame sequences only and omits some clones. Under half of the omission traces to an unresolved V gene where checked; the cause of the rest is unknown. For V, J and clone size, that table is used; D and trimming come from the DNA. The sample records over 10,000 clones, roughly 72% of which are singletons. The ten largest clones add up to 25% of the sample.

Specimen: CD8+ T cells sorted from blood (inferred from file names), collected from a patient given nivolumab and ipilimumab in sequence. The V gene is TRBV7-9 and the J gene is TRBJ2-1; TRBD1 is a possible D gene, resting on 6 matching bases. The TCR originated in a human donor with melanoma. Here the CDR3 is given as CASSPFEGHGLYNEQFF. The nucleotide sequence is given as TGTGCCAGCAGCCCCTTTGAGGGACATGGATTATACAATGAGCAGTTCTTC.